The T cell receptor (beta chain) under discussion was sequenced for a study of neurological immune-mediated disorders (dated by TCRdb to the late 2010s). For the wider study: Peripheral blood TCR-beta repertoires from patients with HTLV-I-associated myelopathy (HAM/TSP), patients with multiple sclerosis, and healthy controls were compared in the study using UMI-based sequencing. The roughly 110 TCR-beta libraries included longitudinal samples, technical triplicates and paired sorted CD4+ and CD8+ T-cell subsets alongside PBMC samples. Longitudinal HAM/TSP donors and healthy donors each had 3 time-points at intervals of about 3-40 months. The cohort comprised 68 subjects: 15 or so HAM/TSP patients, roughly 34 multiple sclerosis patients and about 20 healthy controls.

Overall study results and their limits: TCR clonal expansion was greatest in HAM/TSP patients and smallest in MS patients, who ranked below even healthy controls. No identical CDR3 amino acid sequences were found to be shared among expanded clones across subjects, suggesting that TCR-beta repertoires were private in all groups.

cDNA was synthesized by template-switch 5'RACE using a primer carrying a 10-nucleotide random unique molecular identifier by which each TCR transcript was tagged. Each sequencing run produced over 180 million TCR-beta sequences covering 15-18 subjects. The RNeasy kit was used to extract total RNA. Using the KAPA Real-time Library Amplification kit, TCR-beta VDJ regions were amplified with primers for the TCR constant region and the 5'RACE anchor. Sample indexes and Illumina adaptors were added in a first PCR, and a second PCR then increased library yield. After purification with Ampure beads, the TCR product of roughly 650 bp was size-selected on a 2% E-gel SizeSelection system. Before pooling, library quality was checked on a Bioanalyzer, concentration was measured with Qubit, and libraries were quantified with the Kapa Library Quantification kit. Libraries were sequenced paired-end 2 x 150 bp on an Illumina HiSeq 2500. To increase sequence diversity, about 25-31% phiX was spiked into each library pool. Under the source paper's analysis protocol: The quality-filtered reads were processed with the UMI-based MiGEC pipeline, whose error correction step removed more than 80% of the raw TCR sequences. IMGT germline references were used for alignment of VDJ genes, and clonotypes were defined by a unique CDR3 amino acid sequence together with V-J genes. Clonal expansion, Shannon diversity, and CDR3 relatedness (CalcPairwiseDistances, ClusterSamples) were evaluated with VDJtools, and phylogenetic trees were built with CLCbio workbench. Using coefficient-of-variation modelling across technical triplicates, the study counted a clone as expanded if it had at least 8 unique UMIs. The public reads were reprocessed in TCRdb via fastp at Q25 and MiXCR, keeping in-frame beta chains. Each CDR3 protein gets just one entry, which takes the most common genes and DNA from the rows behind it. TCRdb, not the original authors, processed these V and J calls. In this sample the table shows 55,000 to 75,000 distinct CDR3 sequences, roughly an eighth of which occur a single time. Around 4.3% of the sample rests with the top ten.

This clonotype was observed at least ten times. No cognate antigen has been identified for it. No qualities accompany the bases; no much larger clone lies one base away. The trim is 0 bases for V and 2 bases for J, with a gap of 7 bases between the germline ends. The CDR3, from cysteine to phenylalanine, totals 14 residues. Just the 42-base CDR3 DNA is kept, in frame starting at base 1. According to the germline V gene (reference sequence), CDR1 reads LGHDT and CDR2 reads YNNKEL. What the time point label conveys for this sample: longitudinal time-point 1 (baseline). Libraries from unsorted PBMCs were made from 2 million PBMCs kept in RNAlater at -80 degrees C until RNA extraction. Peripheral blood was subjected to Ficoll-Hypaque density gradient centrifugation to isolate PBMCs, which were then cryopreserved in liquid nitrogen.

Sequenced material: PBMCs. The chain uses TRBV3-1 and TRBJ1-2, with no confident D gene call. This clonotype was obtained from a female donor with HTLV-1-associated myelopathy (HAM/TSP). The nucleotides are TGTGCCAGCAGCCAAGAGCCAGGAAACTATGGCTACACCTTC. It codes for CASSQEPGNYGYTF.